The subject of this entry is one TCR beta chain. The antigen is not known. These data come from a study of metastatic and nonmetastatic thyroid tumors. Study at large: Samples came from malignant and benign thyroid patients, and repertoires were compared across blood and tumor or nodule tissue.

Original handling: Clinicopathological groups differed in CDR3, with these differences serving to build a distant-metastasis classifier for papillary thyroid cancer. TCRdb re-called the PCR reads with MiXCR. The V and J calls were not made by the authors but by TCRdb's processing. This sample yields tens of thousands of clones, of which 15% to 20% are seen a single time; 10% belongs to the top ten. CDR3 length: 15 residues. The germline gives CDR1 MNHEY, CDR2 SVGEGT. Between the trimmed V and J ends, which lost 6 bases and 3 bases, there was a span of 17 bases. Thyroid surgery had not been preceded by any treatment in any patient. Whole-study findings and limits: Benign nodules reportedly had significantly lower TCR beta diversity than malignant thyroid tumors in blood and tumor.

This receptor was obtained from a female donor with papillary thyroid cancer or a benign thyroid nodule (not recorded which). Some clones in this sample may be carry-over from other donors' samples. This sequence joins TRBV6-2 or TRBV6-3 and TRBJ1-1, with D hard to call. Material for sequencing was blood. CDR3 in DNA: TGTGCCAGCAGCCCCTCCGGGCAGCACCACACTGAAGCTTTCTTT. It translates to CASSPSGQHHTEAFF.